The rows below give T cell receptor beta chains drawn from one sample of a study of post-analysis software for immune sequencing data. TCRdb re-called the PCR reads through MiXCR, storing one row per CDR3 protein. Here the sample spans 500,000 to 600,000 distinct CDR3 sequences, around 44% being singletons. Material: blood. These receptors all stem from a girl aged 5-17 years with multiple sclerosis. Each CDR3 is given with its conserved first and last residue. D genes are given only for firm matches. Clone size is given for some rows only: seen once, a few or many times, or a class if the clone is expanded.

>TRBJ2-7|few|-|TRBV7-6|16
TGTGCCAGCAGCTTAGGCCCGACAGGGAGGCCCTACGAGCAGTACTTC
CASSLGPTGRPYEQYF
>TRBJ2-7|-|-|TRBV12-3/TRBV12-4|13
TGTGCCAGCACCTCGGGACGGTCCTACGAGCAGTACTTC
CASTSGRSYEQYF
>TRBJ1-2|-|-|TRBV12-3/TRBV12-4|14
TGTGCCAGCAGGCTCGGGACATTGGGTGGAGGCTACACCTTC
CASRLGTLGGGYTF
>TRBJ2-3|once|TRBD2|TRBV5-1|16
TGCGCCAGCAGCATAGGACTAGCGGGAGTTGGCGATACGCAGTATTTT
CASSIGLAGVGDTQYF
>TRBJ2-5|few|-|TRBV24-1|15
TGTGCCACCAGTGGGGGACCGACAAGTCAAGAGACCCAGTACTTC
CATSGGPTSQETQYF
>TRBJ2-7|few|-|TRBV5-1|15
TGCGCCAGCAGCCCGCCGGGGGCCGAGACCTACGAGCAGTACTTC
CASSPPGAETYEQYF
>TRBJ1-2|few|-|TRBV20-1|15
TGCAGTGCCCAAAGAGGGGGGGCCAATACCTATGGCTACACCTTC
CSAQRGGANTYGYTF
>TRBJ2-2|-|-|TRBV5-6|14
TGTGCCAGCAGCCTCGGACAGCCCACCGGGGAGCTGTTTTTT
CASSLGQPTGELFF
>TRBJ1-4|once|-|TRBV6-5|14
TGTGCCAGCAGCGACAGCGGGCGGAATGAAAAACTGTTTTTT
CASSDSGRNEKLFF
>TRBJ2-7|-|-|TRBV24-1|13
TGTGCCACCAGTGACAAAACAGCCTACGAGCAGTACTTC
CATSDKTAYEQYF
>TRBJ2-5|few|-|TRBV6-5|15
TGTGCCAGCAGTAGGGCAGCCAGCTGGGGCGAGACCCAGTACTTC
CASSRAASWGETQYF
>TRBJ1-2|few|TRBD1|TRBV7-9|15
TGTGCCAGCAGCATTTCGACAGGGGTCGGCTATGGCTACACCTTC
CASSISTGVGYGYTF
>TRBJ2-7|-|-|TRBV5-1|14
TGCGCCAGCAGCTTGGTACAGGACGCCTACGAGCGGTACTTC
CASSLVQDAYERYF
>TRBJ2-1|few|TRBD1|TRBV10-3|13
TGTGCCATCAGGGGCGGGACAGGGAATGAGCAGTTCTTC
CAIRGGTGNEQFF
>TRBJ1-2|few|TRBD1|TRBV7-6|16
TGTGCCAGCAGCCACCTCCGGACAGGTCAGGAGAATGGCTACACCTTC
CASSHLRTGQENGYTF
>TRBJ2-4|-|-|TRBV12-3/TRBV12-4|13
TGTGCCAGCCTTACAGGGGGGGAAAACATTCAGTACTTC
CASLTGGENIQYF
>TRBJ2-1|-|TRBD2|TRBV20-1|15
TGCAGTGCTAGAGTCGGCGGGAGCGCTCGGAATGAGCAGTTCTTC
CSARVGGSARNEQFF
>TRBJ2-5|few|-|TRBV5-1|13
TGCGCCAGCAGCTTTGTAGGCGAAGAGACCCAGTACTTC
CASSFVGEETQYF
>TRBJ2-7|-|-|TRBV7-8|12
TGTGCCAGCAGCTGGCTCTCCTACGAGCAGTACTTC
CASSWLSYEQYF
>TRBJ1-1|-|-|TRBV10-3|14
TGTGCCATCAGCCGACAGGTAAGGGACACTGAAGCTTTCTTT
CAISRQVRDTEAFF
>TRBJ1-6|-|-|TRBV20-1|13
TGCAGTGCTAGAGTGGGGTTGGGTTCACCCCTCCACTTT
CSARVGLGSPLHF
>TRBJ2-7|-|TRBD1|TRBV20-1|14
TGCAGTGCTAGTGGGACAGGGGACTCCTACGAGCAGTACTTC
CSASGTGDSYEQYF
>TRBJ2-3|-|-|TRBV9|19
TGTGCCAGCAGCGTAGCTACGGGGGCAGGGTTTAGTAGCACAGATACGCAGTATTTT
CASSVATGAGFSSTDTQYF
>TRBJ2-3|many|TRBD1|TRBV4-1|15
TGCGCCAGCAGTCACGGACAGGGGGCCCCAGATACGCAGTATTTT
CASSHGQGAPDTQYF
>TRBJ2-6|few|-|TRBV7-6|18
TGTGCCAGCAGCTCCCTGTGGGGGGGCGCCTCTGGGGCCAACGTCCTGACTTTC
CASSSLWGGASGANVLTF
>TRBJ2-7|many|-|TRBV4-2|14
TGTGCCAGCAGCCAAGATAGGAGAGGATACGAGCAGTACTTC
CASSQDRRGYEQYF
>TRBJ2-5|-|-|TRBV3-1|14
TGTGCCAGCAGCCAAATTGACGGGAAAGAGACCCAGTACTTC
CASSQIDGKETQYF
>TRBJ2-1|-|TRBD1|TRBV11-3|16
TGTGCCAGCAGCCCCTATGGACAGGGCTCCTACAATGAGCAGTTCTTC
CASSPYGQGSYNEQFF
>TRBJ2-2|-|-|TRBV5-1|15
TGCGCCAGCAGCCTCTCAGTCCCTGGCACCGGGGAGCTGTTTTTT
CASSLSVPGTGELFF
>TRBJ2-5|few|TRBD2|TRBV12-3/TRBV12-4|17
TGTGCCAGCAGCCTCCGGACTAGCGGGAGTCCGGGGAAGACCCAGTACTTC
CASSLRTSGSPGKTQYF
>TRBJ1-2|-|-|TRBV12-3/TRBV12-4|13
TGTGCCAGCAGTTTCCATAAAGCTGATGGCTACACCTTC
CASSFHKADGYTF
>TRBJ1-5|-|-|TRBV6-6|14
TGTGCCAGCAGTTACGGCGTAGGCAATCAGCCCCAGCATTTT
CASSYGVGNQPQHF
>TRBJ1-6|-|-|TRBV29-1|13
TGCAGCGTTCAGAACAGCTATAATTCACCCCTCCACTTT
CSVQNSYNSPLHF
>TRBJ2-1|-|TRBD1|TRBV6-5|14
TGTGCCAGCAGGGGGGACAGGGGGCGTAATGAGCAGTTCTTC
CASRGDRGRNEQFF
>TRBJ1-1|-|TRBD1|TRBV12-3/TRBV12-4|14
TGTGCCAGCAGTTTTGACAGGGGTGGCACTGAAGCTTTCTTT
CASSFDRGGTEAFF
>TRBJ2-6|once|-|TRBV5-1|13
TGCGCCAGCAGCTCGGCTGGGGCCAACGTCCTGACTTTC
CASSSAGANVLTF
>TRBJ2-5|-|-|TRBV29-1|13
TGCAGCGCGCACCCGGGGCCGCAAGAGACCCAGTACTTC
CSAHPGPQETQYF
>TRBJ2-1|-|TRBD1|TRBV29-1|12
TGCAGCGTTGGAGGGGACAGCACCAAGCAGTTCTTC
CSVGGDSTKQFF
>TRBJ2-1|-|TRBD2|TRBV7-3|16
TGTGCCAGCAGCCCAAAGGGGCGGGGGGGCCGTGGTGAGCAGTTCTTC
CASSPKGRGGRGEQFF
>TRBJ2-7|once|-|TRBV7-9|14
TGTGCCAGCAGCCCAAAGATGACCCCCTACGAGCAGTACTTC
CASSPKMTPYEQYF
>TRBJ1-2|-|-|TRBV12-5|13
TGTGCTAGTGGTCGACCAGGGAGCTATGGCTACACCTTC
CASGRPGSYGYTF
>TRBJ2-7|-|-|TRBV4-1|13
TGCGCCAGCAGCCAGGCTAGTTACTACGAGCAGTACTTC
CASSQASYYEQYF
>TRBJ2-7|-|-|TRBV21-1|12
TGTGCCAGCCCCCATAGCTCCTACGAGCAGTACTTC
CASPHSSYEQYF
>TRBJ2-7|few|TRBD1|TRBV10-2|14
TGCGCCACTATGACAGGGTACAAATCCTACGAGCAGTACTTC
CATMTGYKSYEQYF
>TRBJ1-2|-|-|TRBV5-1|13
TGCGCCAGCAGCTTGGCCCAGGACTATGGCTACACCTTC
CASSLAQDYGYTF
>TRBJ2-5|-|TRBD2|TRBV7-7|13
TGTGCCAGCCAACGCTCACTAGCGGAGACCCAGTACTTC
CASQRSLAETQYF
>TRBJ1-2|few|TRBD1|TRBV13|14
TGTGCCAGCAGCCTTACAGGGGTAGGCGGTGGCTACACCTTC
CASSLTGVGGGYTF
>TRBJ2-5|-|-|TRBV24-1|15
TGTGCCACCAGTGATCCAGGACTGAGCGAGGAGACCCAGTACTTC
CATSDPGLSEETQYF
>TRBJ1-2|-|-|TRBV12-3/TRBV12-4|13
TGTGCCAGCAGTTTAATCAAGAACTATGGCTACACCTTC
CASSLIKNYGYTF
>TRBJ1-2|-|-|TRBV5-1|14
TGCGCCAGCAGCTTAGGACAGCCTAACTATGGCTACACCTTC
CASSLGQPNYGYTF
>TRBJ1-4|-|-|TRBV3-1|16
TGTGCCAGCAGCCAAGCTCGACGTGGGGTTCTTGAAAAACTGTTTTTT
CASSQARRGVLEKLFF
>TRBJ2-3|few|-|TRBV5-1|15
TGCGCCAGCAGCCTCCCAGGGGGAGGAACAGATACGCAGTATTTT
CASSLPGGGTDTQYF
>TRBJ2-7|-|TRBD2|TRBV7-8|16
TGTGCCAGCAGCTTAGCGGGCCCTAGCGGGAGCTACGAGCAGTACTTC
CASSLAGPSGSYEQYF
>TRBJ2-1|-|TRBD2|TRBV12-3/TRBV12-4|14
TGTGTCAGCAAAGGGGCGGGAGTGGGGAATGAGCAGTTCTTC
CVSKGAGVGNEQFF
>TRBJ2-5|-|TRBD2|TRBV20-1|14
TGCAGTGCTCCCATGGGGGGGACCCAAGAGACCCAGTACTTC
CSAPMGGTQETQYF
>TRBJ1-2|-|TRBD1|TRBV20-1|14
TGCAGTGCTGTATTAGGGACAGGGCTAACTGGCTACACCTTC
CSAVLGTGLTGYTF
>TRBJ2-5|many|TRBD1|TRBV7-3|16
TGTGCCAGCAGCCCAGGACAGGGGGCCTCCCAAGAGACCCAGTACTTC
CASSPGQGASQETQYF
>TRBJ2-3|many|TRBD2|TRBV6-5|16
TGTGCCAGCAGTGCTGGACTAGCGGGAGGGCTTGGTACGCAGTATTTT
CASSAGLAGGLGTQYF
>TRBJ2-1|few|-|TRBV20-1|16
TGCAGTGCTAGAGATTGGAAGTCGAACCGCCTCAATGAGCAGTTCTTC
CSARDWKSNRLNEQFF
>TRBJ2-3|few|-|TRBV7-9|15
TGTGCCAGCGTTCCGCGGGGCTCTAGCACAGATACGCAGTATTTT
CASVPRGSSTDTQYF